This T cell receptor beta chain was sequenced in a study of tumor-infiltrating lymphocytes in primary liver carcinoma. General observations from the study: Tumor-adjacent and tumor-blood pairs overlapped less than tumor region pairs did.

This clonotype appeared a few times. The antigen is not known. Extraction also yielded germline DNA, while blood RNA was obtained from unsorted whole blood. Constant-region priming of around 500 ng total RNA yielded TCR beta cDNA. Slightly modified ARM-PCR served as the procedure for the TCR beta libraries. These libraries came from three rounds of nested multiplex PCR. Via MiXCR, TCRdb re-called the multiplex PCR reads, giving one row per CDR3 protein. The table lists about 320,000 distinct CDR3 sequences, 65% of them singletons. The sample taken for sequencing was peripheral blood. This TCR was sampled from a man aged 40-55 years with primary liver carcinoma and hepatitis B virus infection.

The CDR3 sequence is CASSSGQGNQETQYF. CDR3 DNA sequence: TGTGCCAGCAGCTCGGGACAGGGAAACCAAGAGACCCAGTACTTC. This chain connects TRBV5-4 to TRBJ2-5, with TRBD1 identical over 9 bases. The germline V gene has CDR1 SGHNT and CDR2 YYREEE (reference sequence). The CDR3 has 15 amino acids. The V segment lost 3 bases and the J segment 0 bases; nucleotides outside the gene matches: 3.